One TCR beta chain is described in this entry. Its antigen is unknown. These data belong to a study of identical twins. Regarding the study as a whole: Findings came from cross-sectional statistics, without long-term follow-up of donors.

The CDR3 runs to 14 residues. It was template switching that added a universal primer site, and there were unique molecular identifiers on the cDNA. TCRdb ran MiXCR on the 5' RACE reads and lists one entry per CDR3 protein. The sample lists roughly 720,000 distinct CDR3 sequences; 15% to 20% were seen once. The data also belong to a second study, concerning T cells expressing NK-cell markers.

The rearrangement uses TRBV21-1 and TRBJ1-1. TRBV21-1 is a pseudogene segment. The sequenced sample was PBMCs. The sequence was collected from a woman under 30 in good health. CDR3 in amino acids: CASSKRAGNTEAFF. In nucleotides, the CDR3 is TGTGCCAGCAGCAAACGTGCAGGGAACACTGAAGCTTTCTTT.